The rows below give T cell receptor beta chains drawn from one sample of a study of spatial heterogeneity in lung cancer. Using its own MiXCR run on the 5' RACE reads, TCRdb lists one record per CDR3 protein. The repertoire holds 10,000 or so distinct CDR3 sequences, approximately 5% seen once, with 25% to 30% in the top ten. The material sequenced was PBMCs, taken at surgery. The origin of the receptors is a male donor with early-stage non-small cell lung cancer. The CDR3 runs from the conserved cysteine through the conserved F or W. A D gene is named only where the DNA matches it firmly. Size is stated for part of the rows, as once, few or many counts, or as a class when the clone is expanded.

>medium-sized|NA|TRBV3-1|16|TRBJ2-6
TGTGCCAGCAGCCCCTTGGGGGCGCCGGGGGCCAACGTCCTGACTTTC
CASSPLGAPGANVLTF
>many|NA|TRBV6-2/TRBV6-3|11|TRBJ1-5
TGTGCCACGGGCCTCACTCAGCCCCAGCATTTT
CATGLTQPQHF
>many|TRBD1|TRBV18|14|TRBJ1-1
TGTGCCAGCCGGACAGGGGTAGCGAACACTGAAGCTTTCTTT
CASRTGVANTEAFF
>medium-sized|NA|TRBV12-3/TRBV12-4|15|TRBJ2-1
TGTGCCAGCAAGAGGACAGGGACTACCTACAATGAGCAGTTCTTC
CASKRTGTTYNEQFF
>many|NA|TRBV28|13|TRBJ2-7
TGTGCCAGCATGGAGGAGAGGCGCTACGAGCAGTACTTC
CASMEERRYEQYF
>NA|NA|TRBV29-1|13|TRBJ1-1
TGCAGCGTTGGGAGGGTTCAGAACACTGAAGCTTTCTTT
CSVGRVQNTEAFF
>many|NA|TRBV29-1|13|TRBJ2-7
TGCAGCGTTGAGGGACCGCGATCCTACGAGCAGTACTTC
CSVEGPRSYEQYF
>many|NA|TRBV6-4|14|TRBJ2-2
TGTGCCAGCAGCCGGGGACGGAACACCGGGGAGCTGTTTTTT
CASSRGRNTGELFF
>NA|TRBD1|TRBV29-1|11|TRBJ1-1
TGCAGCGCCGATCAGGACAGGCAAGCTTTCTTT
CSADQDRQAFF
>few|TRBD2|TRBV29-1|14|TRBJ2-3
TGCAGCGTTACGACTAGCGGGAGGGGCGATACGCAGTATTTT
CSVTTSGRGDTQYF
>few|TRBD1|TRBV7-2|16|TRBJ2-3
TGTGCCAGCAGCTTAGGGACAGGGGCTAGCACAGATACGCAGTATTTT
CASSLGTGASTDTQYF
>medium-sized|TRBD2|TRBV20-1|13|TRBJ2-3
TGCAGTGCTCCCAGCGGGGGGACAGATACGCAGTATTTT
CSAPSGGTDTQYF
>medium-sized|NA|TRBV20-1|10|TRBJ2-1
TGCAGTGCTAGGTATAGCGAGCAGTTCTTC
CSARYSEQFF
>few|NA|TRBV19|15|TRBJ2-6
TGTGCCAGTAGTACGGGAGTCGCTGGGGCCAACGTCCTGACTTTC
CASSTGVAGANVLTF
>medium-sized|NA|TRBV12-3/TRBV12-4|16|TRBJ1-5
TGTGCCAGCAGTTCCGGTCCTTCTGGTAGCAATCAGCCCCAGCATTTT
CASSSGPSGSNQPQHF
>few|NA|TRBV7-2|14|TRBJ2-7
TGTGCCAGCAGCCCCTATCGGGATTCCTACGAGCAGTACTTC
CASSPYRDSYEQYF
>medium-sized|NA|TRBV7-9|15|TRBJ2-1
TGTGCCAGCAGCTTAAGTATAGCGTCATACAATGAGCAGTTCTTC
CASSLSIASYNEQFF
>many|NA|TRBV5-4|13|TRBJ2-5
TGTGCCAGCAGCTTGGCAGCCCAAGAGACCCAGTACTTC
CASSLAAQETQYF
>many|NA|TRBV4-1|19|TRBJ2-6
TGCGCCAGCAGCTCGGGGGCAGCAATTAGGGGCCCTGGGGCCAACGTCCTGACTTTC
CASSSGAAIRGPGANVLTF
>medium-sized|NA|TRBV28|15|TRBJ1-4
TGTGCCAGGTCGGCGGAGCACGCAACTAATGAAAAACTGTTTTTT
CARSAEHATNEKLFF
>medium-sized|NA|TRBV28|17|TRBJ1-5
TGTGCCAGCAGTTTATTTGGGTCCAAGGTAATAAATCAGCCCCAGCATTTT
CASSLFGSKVINQPQHF
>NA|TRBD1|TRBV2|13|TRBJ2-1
TGTGCCAGCAGTGTGGAAGACAGGGTTGGGCAGTTCTTC
CASSVEDRVGQFF
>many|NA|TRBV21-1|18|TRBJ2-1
TGTGCCAGCAGCAAAGGAGTTCGGCTAGCGGGAGAAGATAATGAGCAGTTCTTC
CASSKGVRLAGEDNEQFF
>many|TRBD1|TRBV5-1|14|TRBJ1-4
TGCGCCAGCAGCCCGGGACAGGGCGGTGAAAAACTGTTTTTT
CASSPGQGGEKLFF
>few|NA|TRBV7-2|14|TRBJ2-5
TGTGCCAGCAGACGTGACAGGAACCAAGAGACCCAGTACTTC
CASRRDRNQETQYF
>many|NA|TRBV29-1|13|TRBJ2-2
TGCAGCGTTGTACAGGAGAACACCGGGGAGCTGTTTTTT
CSVVQENTGELFF
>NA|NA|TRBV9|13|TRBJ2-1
TGTGCCAGCAGCCCGACAGGTCCAGAAGAGCAGTTCTTC
CASSPTGPEEQFF
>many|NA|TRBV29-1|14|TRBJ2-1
TGCAGCGTTGGGGTCGGGAGATCGTGGAATGAGCAGTTCTTC
CSVGVGRSWNEQFF
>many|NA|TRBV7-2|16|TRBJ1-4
TGTGCCAGCAGCTTAGTAAAGGTCACCTCGAAGGAAAAACTGTTTTTT
CASSLVKVTSKEKLFF
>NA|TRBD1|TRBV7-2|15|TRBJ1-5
TGTGCCAGCAGCTTAAGGGGACAGGGCAATCAGCCCCAGCATTTT
CASSLRGQGNQPQHF
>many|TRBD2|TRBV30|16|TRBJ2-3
TGTGCCTGCCCCCGCCGGGAGGGAGTGGTCGCAGATACGCAGTATTTT
CACPRREGVVADTQYF
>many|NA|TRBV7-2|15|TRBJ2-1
TGTGCCAGCAGCTTAGTCGGGAGCTCCTACAATGAGCAGTTCTTC
CASSLVGSSYNEQFF
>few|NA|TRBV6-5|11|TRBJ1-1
TGTGCCAGCAGTCACCGGTCGGAAGCTTTCTTT
CASSHRSEAFF
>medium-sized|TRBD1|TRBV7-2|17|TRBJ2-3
TGTGCCAGCAGCTGGGGGGGGACAGGGCCCTTCGCAGATACGCAGTATTTT
CASSWGGTGPFADTQYF
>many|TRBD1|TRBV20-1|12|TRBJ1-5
TGCAGTGCCGGGACAGGGGACCAGCCCCAGCATTTT
CSAGTGDQPQHF
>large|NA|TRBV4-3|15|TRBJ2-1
TGCGCCAGCAGCCAAGATCAGGGGGGAGCAACTGAGCAGTTCTTC
CASSQDQGGATEQFF
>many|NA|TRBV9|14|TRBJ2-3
TGTGCCAGCAGCCCTCGGAGTAGCGAAGATACGCAGTATTTT
CASSPRSSEDTQYF
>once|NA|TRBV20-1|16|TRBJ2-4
TGCAGTGCTAGGCACCCCGGGGGGCTAGCCAAAAACATTCAGTACTTC
CSARHPGGLAKNIQYF
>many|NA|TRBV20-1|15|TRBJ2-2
TGCAGTGCCGCCGCCGGGACTTTGAACACCGGGGAGCTGTTTTTT
CSAAAGTLNTGELFF
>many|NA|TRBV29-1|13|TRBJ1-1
TGCAGCGTTGGCGACGGAATGAACACTGAAGCTTTCTTT
CSVGDGMNTEAFF